The 13 T cell receptor beta chains listed next were all sequenced from one sample in a study of blood T cell repertoires in COVID-19. Sequenced by immunoSEQ multiplex PCR; TCRdb stores in-frame clones only, minus some. The table shows about 140,000 clones, with 70% to 80% occurring only once. Sequences were obtained from peripheral blood. These receptors were collected from a woman aged 45-65 years with active or convalescent COVID-19.

The V and J genes are TRBV2 and TRBJ2-1; 10 nucleotides line up with TRBD1. V dropped 8 bases and J dropped 10; count of bases not matched to a gene: 8. Germline CDR1 and CDR2: SNHLY and FYNNEI. The CDR3 spans 13 residues. This CDR3 is CASSGTGVQEQFF. CDR3 bases: TGTGCCAGCTCCGGGACAGGGGTCCAAGAGCAGTTCTTC.

V is TRBV2 and J is TRBJ2-2; D perhaps matches TRBD2 (6 bases). CDR1 and CDR2 (germline): SNHLY, FYNNEI. The CDR3 is 13 amino acids. The germline V and J ends were trimmed by 8 bases and 6 bases, with 13 bases remaining between them. The CDR3 loop is CASGGSGAGELFF. CDR3 nucleotides: TGTGCCAGCGGAGGGAGCGGCGCCGGGGAGCTGTTTTTT.

The CDR3 loop is CASSLGGQASYEQYF. DNA of the CDR3: TGTGCCAGCAGTTTAGGCGGACAGGCCTCCTACGAGCAGTACTTC. This chain links TRBV28 with TRBJ2-7; 7 bases line up with TRBD1. With V trimmed by 2 bases and J by 0 bases, 4 bases remained unmatched. The CDR3 loop spans 15 amino acids. Per germline, CDR1 MDHEN and CDR2 SYDVKM.

To note about this clone: Compared with germline, one end of the junction differs, possibly owing to a read error. The rearrangement uses TRBV28 and TRBJ2-7, with 7 nucleotides matching TRBD1. This CDR3 is built from 15 residues. The germline gives CDR1 MDHEN, CDR2 SYDVKM. The CDR3 region is CASSTRQGPPALYHF. The CDR3 DNA reads TGTGCCAGCAGTACCCGACAGGGTCCGCCAGCTCTCTATCACTTC.

This clone was counted once. V and J are TRBV10-3 and TRBJ1-1; 9 bases line up with TRBD1. V lost 8 bases, J lost 4 bases, and 8 bases stayed unmatched. Germline V gives CDR1 ENHRY, CDR2 SYGVKD. CDR3 length: 14 amino acids. The CDR3 sequence is CAIGPGQGATEAFF. The CDR3 coding sequence is TGTGCCATCGGGCCGGGACAGGGAGCCACTGAAGCTTTCTTT.

This clone appeared once. The chain joins TRBV28 to TRBJ1-4, with D hard to call. This CDR3 is 16 amino acids long. Germline lookup yields CDR1 MDHEN and CDR2 SYDVKM. The V and J ends lost 6 bases and 0 bases respectively, with 14 bases between them. The chain's CDR3 is CASRFMEETTNEKLFF. The CDR3 DNA reads as TGTGCCAGCAGGTTTATGGAGGAGACAACTAATGAAAAACTGTTTTTT. Filled out from reference TRBV28 and TRBJ1-4, the complete variable domain reads DVKVTQSSRYLVKRTGEKVFLECVQDMDHENMFWYRQDPGLGLRLIYFSYDVKMKEKGDIPEGYSVSREKKERFSLILESASTNQTSMYLCASRFMEETTNEKLFFGSGTQLSVL.

This rearrangement joins TRBV6-5 to TRBJ2-2, with D possibly TRBD1 on 6 matching bases. There are 13 residues in the CDR3. Germline lookup yields CDR1 MNHEY and CDR2 SVGAGI. Trimming took off 6 bases at V and 4 bases at J, with 9 bases between the two ends. For the CDR3, the DNA is TGTGCCAGCAGGGACAGTTCCACCGGGGAGCTGTTTTTT. Protein product: CASRDSSTGELFF.

This chain links TRBV6-6 with TRBJ1-1; D gene ambiguous. The CDR3 is made up of 15 amino acids. The germline V gene encodes CDR1 MNHNY and CDR2 SVGAGI (reference sequence). With 0 bases removed from V and 2 bases from J, the gap between germline ends came to 10 bases. The CDR3: CASSYSRGTNTEAFF. The CDR3 DNA reads as TGTGCCAGCAGTTACTCGCGGGGAACCAACACTGAAGCTTTCTTT.

The chain is built from TRBV7-9 and TRBJ1-5, with TRBD1 as a possible D gene (5 bases). CDR1 is SEHNR and CDR2 is FQNEAQ in the germline V gene (reference sequence). This CDR3 has 13 residues. V was trimmed by 4 bases and J by 7 bases, leaving 11 bases between them. The CDR3: CASSYSQEQPQHF. The CDR3, as DNA: TGTGCCAGCAGCTACTCACAGGAGCAGCCCCAGCATTTT. The whole variable domain, filled in from reference TRBV7-9 and TRBJ1-5, reads DTGVSQNPRHKITKRGQNVTFRCDPISEHNRLYWYRQTLGQGPEFLTYFQNEAQLEKSRLLSDRFSAERPKGSFSTLEIQRTEQGDSAMYLCASSYSQEQPQHFGDGTRLSIL.

This sequence joins TRBV18 and TRBJ2-2, with D tentatively TRBD1 (6 bases). Trimming shortened V by 3 bases and J by 4 bases, and 12 bases separated the two germline ends. Germline lookup yields CDR1 KGHSH and CDR2 LQKENI. This CDR3 comprises 15 residues. CDR3: CASSPRTASTGELFF. The DNA for the CDR3 is TGTGCCAGCTCACCGAGGACAGCGAGCACCGGGGAGCTGTTTTTT.

This chain connects TRBV6-2 or TRBV6-3 to TRBJ2-7; 11 positions agree with TRBD2. V dropped 6 bases and J dropped 2; count of bases not matched to a gene: 9. Germline assignment: CDR1 MNHEY and CDR2 SVGEGT. The CDR3 contains 16 residues. CDR3 sequence (DNA): TGTGCCAGCAGCGACGGGGGACTAGCGGATACCTACGAGCAGTACTTC. Its protein product is CASSDGGLADTYEQYF.

This chain uses TRBV6-5 with TRBJ2-5, with D perhaps TRBD2 (7 bases). The ends were cut back, 5 bases at V and 7 bases at J, with 17 bases in the middle. CDR3 size: 14 residues. Germline-derived CDR1 and CDR2 are MNHEY and SVGAGI. The DNA for the CDR3 is TGTGCCAGCAGTCTGGAGCGGGACACAGGGACCCAGTACTTC. This sequence encodes CASSLERDTGTQYF.

The J gene is TRBJ1-1, the V gene TRBV29-1, with a tentative D call TRBD1 (5 bases). The V gene's germline CDR1 is SQVTM and CDR2 ANQGSEA. The V and J ends lost 7 bases and 5 bases respectively, with 14 bases between them. The CDR3 totals 12 residues. As DNA, the CDR3 is TGCAGCGCCTCCTCGACAGCAACTGAAGCTTTCTTT. Translation gives CSASSTATEAFF.